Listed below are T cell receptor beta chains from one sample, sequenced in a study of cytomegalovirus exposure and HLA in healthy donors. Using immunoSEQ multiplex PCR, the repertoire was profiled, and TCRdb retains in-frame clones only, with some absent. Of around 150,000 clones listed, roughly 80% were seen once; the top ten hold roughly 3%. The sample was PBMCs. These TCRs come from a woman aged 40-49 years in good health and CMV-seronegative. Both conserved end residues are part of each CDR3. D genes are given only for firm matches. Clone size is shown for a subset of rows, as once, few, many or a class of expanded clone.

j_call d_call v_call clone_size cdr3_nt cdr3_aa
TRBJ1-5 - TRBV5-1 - TGCGCCAGCAGCTCCGCCGCCGGGTCAATAAATCAGCCCCAGCATTTT CASSSAAGSINQPQHF
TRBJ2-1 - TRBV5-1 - TGCGCCAGCAGCTTTGGGGGACTGTACAATGAGCAGTTCTTC CASSFGGLYNEQFF
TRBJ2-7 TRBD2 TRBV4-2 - TGTGCCAGCAGACGGCTTGGGACTAGCGGGGGCCTCACGTCCTACGAGCAGTACTTC CASRRLGTSGGLTSYEQYF
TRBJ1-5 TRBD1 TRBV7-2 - TGTGCCAGCAGCAACTCAGGGGGCGCGAGTCAGCCCCAGCATTTT CASSNSGGASQPQHF
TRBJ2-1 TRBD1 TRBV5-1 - TGCGCCAGCAGCACAACGACAGGGTCACTTGAGCAGTTCTTC CASSTTTGSLEQFF
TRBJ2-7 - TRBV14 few TGTGCCAGCAGCCAAGATCCCTTTAGGGGGGGCCTAACCTACGAGCAGTACTTC CASSQDPFRGGLTYEQYF
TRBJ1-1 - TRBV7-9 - TGTGCCAGTAGAACTACTCTTACGGGGATGGTGAACACTGAAGCTTTCTTT CASRTTLTGMVNTEAFF
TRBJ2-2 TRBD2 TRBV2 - TGTGCCAGCAAGAGACTAGCGCCTTTCGCGAACACCGGGGAGCTGTTTTTT CASKRLAPFANTGELFF
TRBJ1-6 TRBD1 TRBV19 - TGTGCCAGTAGATACAGGGGTAATTCACCCCTCCACTTT CASRYRGNSPLHF
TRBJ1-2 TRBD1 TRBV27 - TGTGCCAGCAGTCCCCCCAAGGTAGAGACAGGGCTTTATGGCTACACCTTC CASSPPKVETGLYGYTF
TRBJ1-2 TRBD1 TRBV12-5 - TGTGCTAGTGGTTTGACCGGACAGGGAACTCCGAGGTATGGCTACACCTTC CASGLTGQGTPRYGYTF
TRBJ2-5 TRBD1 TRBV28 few TGTGCCAGCAGCCGCCTCTCTTACAGGGGAAAAGAGACCCAGTACTTC CASSRLSYRGKETQYF
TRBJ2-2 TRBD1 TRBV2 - TGTGCCAGCAGTGAGGGGACAGTAAACACCGGGGAGCTGTTTTTT CASSEGTVNTGELFF
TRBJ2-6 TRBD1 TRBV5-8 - TGTGCCAGCAGCAAAGTTCGGGACAGGGTCCTCTCTGGGGCCAACGTCCTGACTTTC CASSKVRDRVLSGANVLTF
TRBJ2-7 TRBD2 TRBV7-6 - TGTGCCAGCAGCAACTTAGCGGGGGGAACCTACGAGCAGTACTTC CASSNLAGGTYEQYF
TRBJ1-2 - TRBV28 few TGTGCCAGCAGTTTGATAGCCCTTTATGGCTACACCTTC CASSLIALYGYTF
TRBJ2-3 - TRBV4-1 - TGCGCCAGCAGCCAAGTCGGAGTTTCGGCCTTCACAGATACGCAGTATTTT CASSQVGVSAFTDTQYF
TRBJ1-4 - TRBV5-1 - TGCGCCAGCAGCCCATCCAATACAAATGAAAAACTGTTTTTT CASSPSNTNEKLFF
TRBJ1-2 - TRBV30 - TGTGCCTGGAGTGTACGGTCCCGTTCTAACTATGGCTACACCTTC CAWSVRSRSNYGYTF
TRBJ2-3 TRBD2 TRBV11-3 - TGTGCCAGCAGCCGGACTAGCGGGGGGCCCCTGTCCACAGATACGCAGTATTTT CASSRTSGGPLSTDTQYF
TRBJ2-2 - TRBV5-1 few TGCGCCAGCAGCTCCCCGGCGGCCGCGAACACCGGGGAGCTGTTTTTT CASSSPAAANTGELFF
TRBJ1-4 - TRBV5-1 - TGCGCCAGCAGCTTGGCAGGCACTGAAAAACTGTTTTTT CASSLAGTEKLFF
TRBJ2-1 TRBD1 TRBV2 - TGTGCCAGCAGTGAAATTGGCCTCACAGGGGGCGATGAGCAGTTCTTC CASSEIGLTGGDEQFF
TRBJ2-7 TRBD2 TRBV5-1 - TGCGCCAGCAGCAATCACCCTCTAGCGGGGGGAGGCGAGCAGTACTTC CASSNHPLAGGGEQYF
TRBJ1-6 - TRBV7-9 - TGTGCCAGCAGCGTCGGACTTGATTCACCCCTCCACTTT CASSVGLDSPLHF
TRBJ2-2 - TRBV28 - TGTGCCAGCAGACATCCCTCCGGGGAGCTGTTTTTT CASRHPSGELFF
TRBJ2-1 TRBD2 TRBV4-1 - TGCGCCAGCAGCCGGGCCAGCGGGGGGGGCGATGAGCAGTTCTTC CASSRASGGGDEQFF
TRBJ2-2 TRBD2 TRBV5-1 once TGCGCCAGTGTAGCGGGGGGCTGGAACACCGGGGAGCTGTTTTTT CASVAGGWNTGELFF
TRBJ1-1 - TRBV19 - TGTGCCAGTAGTATCGACATACACACTGAAGCTTTCTTT CASSIDIHTEAFF
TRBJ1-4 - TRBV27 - TGTGCCAGCAGTTTATCAGGGGCTAATGAAAAACTGTTTTTT CASSLSGANEKLFF
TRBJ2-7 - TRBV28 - TGTGCCAGCAGTTTATCTAGGTACGAGCAGTACTTC CASSLSRYEQYF
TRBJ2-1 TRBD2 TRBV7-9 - TGTGCCAGCAGCTTGGGACTAGCGAAGAATGAGCAGTTCTTC CASSLGLAKNEQFF
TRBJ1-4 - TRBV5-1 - TGCGCCAGCAGCTCTCGGGGAGGGGGTGAAAAACTGTTTTTT CASSSRGGGEKLFF
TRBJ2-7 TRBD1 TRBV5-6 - TGTGCCAGCAGCGTTCCGGGACAGGGTAACGAGCAGTACTTC CASSVPGQGNEQYF
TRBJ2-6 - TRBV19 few TGTGCCAGTAGTCCAGGGGGGACCTCCGGGGCCAACGTCCTGACTTTC CASSPGGTSGANVLTF
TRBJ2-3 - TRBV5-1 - TGCGCCAGCAGCGACCCCGGAGGAGAAGATACGCAGTATTTT CASSDPGGEDTQYF
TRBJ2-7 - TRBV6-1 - TGTGCCAGCAGTGAGAACAGACCCTACGAGCAGTACTTC CASSENRPYEQYF
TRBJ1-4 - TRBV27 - TGTGCCAGCAAAGTCGGGGGACCTAATGAAAAACTGTTTTTT CASKVGGPNEKLFF
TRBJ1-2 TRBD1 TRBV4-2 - TGTGCCAGCAGCCTCAGGACAGGGGAACCCCCCTATGGCTACACCTTC CASSLRTGEPPYGYTF
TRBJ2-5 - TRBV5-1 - TGCGCCAGCAGTAAGACAGCAGTGCAAGAGACCCAGTACTTC CASSKTAVQETQYF
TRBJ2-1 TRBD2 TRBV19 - TGTGCCAGTAGTAGGCGGATGGGAGGGGTTGGCAATGAGCAGTTCTTC CASSRRMGGVGNEQFF
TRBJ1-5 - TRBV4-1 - TGCGCCAGCAGCCAAGGAGGTCTAAGGGGCCAGCCCCAGCATTTT CASSQGGLRGQPQHF
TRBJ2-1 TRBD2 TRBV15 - TGTGCCACCAGCAGAGGCCTTAGCGGGGGGTCTAACAATGAGCAGTTCTTC CATSRGLSGGSNNEQFF
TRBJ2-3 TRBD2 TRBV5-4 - TGTGCCAGCAGCTGGACTAGCGGGGGTACAGATACGCAGTATTTT CASSWTSGGTDTQYF
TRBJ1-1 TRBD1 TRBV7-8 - TGTGCCAGCAGCCCCCCTAAGGCCAGGGGGCTGGCTGAAGCTTTCTTT CASSPPKARGLAEAFF